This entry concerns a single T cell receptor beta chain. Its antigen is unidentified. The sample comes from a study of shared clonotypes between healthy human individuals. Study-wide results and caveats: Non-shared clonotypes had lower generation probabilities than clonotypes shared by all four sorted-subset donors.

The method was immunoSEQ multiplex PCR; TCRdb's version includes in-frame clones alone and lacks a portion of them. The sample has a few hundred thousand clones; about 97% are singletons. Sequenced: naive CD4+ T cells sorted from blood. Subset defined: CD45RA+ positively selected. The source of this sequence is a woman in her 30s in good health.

CDR3 coding DNA: TGCGCCAGCAGCTCAGAAGACTTGTACAATGAGCAGTTCTTC. Translated: CASSSEDLYNEQFF. The V gene is TRBV5-1, the J gene TRBJ2-1; no clear D gene. This CDR3 has 14 residues. The germline V and J ends were trimmed by 3 bases and 4 bases, with 11 bases remaining between them. Germline CDR1 and CDR2: SGHRS and YFSETQ.